Sequencing of this T cell receptor (beta chain) was carried out in a study of regulatory T cells in long-lasting Graves disease. Study-level findings and limits: Lower TCR diversity was seen in persistent Graves' patients than in newly diagnosed ones. Favored usage of TRBV28, TRBJ1-2 and TRBJ2-5 was recorded in persistent disease. Those with persistent disease had in common more public clonotypes (about 3,000) than new patients (about 970).

The TCR beta library used iRepertoire HTBI primers with Arm-PCR amplification of CDR3. TCRdb independently ran MiXCR on the multiplex PCR reads; one entry per CDR3 protein. The table lists roughly 220,000 distinct CDR3 sequences, around 16% of them singletons. The time point: newly diagnosed GD, antithyroid drugs for less than 3 months. The TCR library used RNA extracted from PBMCs. This clonotype has a count of ten or more. The antigen is undetermined. Per the germline V gene, CDR1 is LNHDA and CDR2 is SQIVND (reference sequence). There are 15 residues in the CDR3. Trimming pared 2 bases from V and 4 bases from J, leaving 11 bases between.

V and J are TRBV19 and TRBJ2-2; D gene ambiguous. The clonotype was recovered from a female donor with Graves disease. The sample here was peripheral blood mononuclear cells (PBMCs), taken at new diagnosis, from a patient treated with antithyroid drugs. CDR3: CASSIHAASTGELFF. Written as DNA, the CDR3 is TGTGCCAGTAGTATACACGCGGCAAGCACCGGGGAGCTGTTTTTT.